This is a list of T cell receptor beta chains from one sample in a study of T-cell reconstitution after alpha-beta-depleted transplantation in children. In TCRdb, the PCR reads were re-called with MiXCR into one record per CDR3 protein. The data contain just over 950,000 distinct CDR3 sequences, about 31% of them singletons. The sample was PBMCs, mostly from graft donor cells, taken 360 days after TCRalphabeta/CD19-depleted stem cell transplant. Receptors were obtained from a boy under three years old who had a stem cell transplant for SCID, so the T cells may come from the graft donor. Both conserved end residues are part of each CDR3. Each record gives: CDR3 protein, CDR3 DNA, J gene, clone size, V gene, D gene. The D gene is left open where the match is weak. Clone sizes are given selectively: once, few, many, or a class where the clone is expanded.

CDR3: CASSPPAGRYGYTF
DNA: TGTGCCAGCAGCCCCCCGGCAGGGAGGTATGGCTACACCTTC
J: TRBJ1-2
size: few
V: TRBV28
D: -

CDR3: CSATGSIRAQETQYF
DNA: TGCAGTGCTACGGGCTCCATAAGGGCCCAAGAGACCCAGTACTTC
J: TRBJ2-5
size: -
V: TRBV20-1
D: -

CDR3: CASSQGTGGNTIYF
DNA: TGTGCCAGCAGCCAAGGGACAGGTGGAAACACCATATATTTT
J: TRBJ1-3
size: few
V: TRBV4-2
D: TRBD1

CDR3: CASSSGPVPVLRYAQYF
DNA: TGTGCCAGCAGCTCCGGACCAGTTCCTGTTCTTAGATACGCGCAGTATTTT
J: TRBJ2-3
size: few
V: TRBV5-8
D: -

CDR3: CASSILLAGVISYNEQFF
DNA: TGCGCCAGCAGCATCCTACTAGCGGGGGTTATCTCCTACAATGAGCAGTTCTTC
J: TRBJ2-1
size: -
V: TRBV5-1
D: TRBD2

CDR3: CASSSPLAGGVGDF
DNA: TGTGCCAGCAGTTCCCCGCTAGCGGGGGGGGTCGGAGACTTC
J: TRBJ2-7
size: -
V: TRBV12-3/TRBV12-4
D: TRBD2

CDR3: CSARGQGNSPLHF
DNA: TGCAGTGCTAGAGGACAGGGGAATTCACCCCTCCACTTT
J: TRBJ1-6
size: few
V: TRBV20-1
D: TRBD1

CDR3: CASSEVGWTSVYNEQFF
DNA: TGTGCCAGCAGTGAAGTTGGTTGGACTAGTGTTTACAATGAGCAGTTCTTC
J: TRBJ2-1
size: few
V: TRBV2
D: TRBD2

CDR3: CSASFTQETQYF
DNA: TGCAGTGCTAGCTTCACCCAAGAGACCCAGTACTTC
J: TRBJ2-5
size: -
V: TRBV20-1
D: -

CDR3: CASSPRGDSGSYEQYF
DNA: TGTGCCAGCAGCCCCCGGGGGGATTCGGGCTCCTACGAGCAGTACTTC
J: TRBJ2-7
size: once
V: TRBV12-3/TRBV12-4
D: TRBD2

CDR3: CASSLDPATASHTQYF
DNA: TGTGCCAGCAGCTTAGATCCAGCGACCGCTTCTCATACGCAGTATTTT
J: TRBJ2-3
size: -
V: TRBV11-2
D: -

CDR3: CASSSDRDIQYF
DNA: TGCGCCAGCAGTTCGGACAGGGACATTCAGTACTTC
J: TRBJ2-4
size: -
V: TRBV5-1
D: TRBD1

CDR3: CASSPWDSLGEQYF
DNA: TGTGCCAGCAGCCCTTGGGACAGCCTTGGGGAGCAGTACTTC
J: TRBJ2-7
size: few
V: TRBV7-9
D: TRBD1

CDR3: CASSPSWGGPTGELFF
DNA: TGTGCCAGCAGCCCAAGCTGGGGAGGTCCCACCGGGGAGCTGTTTTTT
J: TRBJ2-2
size: -
V: TRBV9
D: -

CDR3: CASSQDITGWETQYF
DNA: TGTGCCAGCAGCCAAGATATCACAGGGTGGGAGACCCAGTACTTC
J: TRBJ2-5
size: few
V: TRBV3-1
D: -

CDR3: CSAELGSYNSPLHF
DNA: TGCAGTGCCGAGTTGGGCTCCTATAATTCACCCCTCCACTTT
J: TRBJ1-6
size: -
V: TRBV20-1
D: -

CDR3: CASSLGTGTMNTEAFF
DNA: TGTGCCAGCAGCTTAGGGACAGGTACTATGAACACTGAAGCTTTCTTT
J: TRBJ1-1
size: -
V: TRBV7-8
D: TRBD1

CDR3: CATSRDRGQGTEAFF
DNA: TGTGCCACCAGCAGAGATAGAGGACAGGGGACTGAAGCTTTCTTT
J: TRBJ1-1
size: -
V: TRBV15
D: TRBD1

CDR3: CASRTRVSYGYTF
DNA: TGTGCCAGCAGAACCCGGGTGAGCTATGGCTACACCTTC
J: TRBJ1-2
size: -
V: TRBV12-3/TRBV12-4
D: -

CDR3: CASSQGGTGAIAAGYTF
DNA: TGTGCCAGCAGCCAAGGGGGGACAGGGGCCATTGCGGCTGGCTACACCTTC
J: TRBJ1-2
size: -
V: TRBV6-1
D: TRBD1

CDR3: CASSSGSRLSDNEQFF
DNA: TGTGCCAGCAGTTCCGGAAGTAGGCTATCTGACAATGAGCAGTTCTTC
J: TRBJ2-1
size: -
V: TRBV12-3/TRBV12-4
D: -

CDR3: CASSGHRVGNTEAFF
DNA: TGCGCCAGCAGCGGCCACAGGGTGGGGAACACTGAAGCTTTCTTT
J: TRBJ1-1
size: few
V: TRBV5-1
D: -

CDR3: CASSLGFRRGGRQTDTQYF
DNA: TGTGCCAGCAGCTTAGGCTTTAGGCGGGGGGGCCGCCAAACAGATACGCAGTATTTT
J: TRBJ2-3
size: -
V: TRBV7-8
D: TRBD2

CDR3: CASSPGGAVKDEQFF
DNA: TGTGCCAGCAGCCCCGGGGGGGCCGTGAAAGATGAGCAGTTCTTC
J: TRBJ2-1
size: few
V: TRBV9
D: TRBD2